The clone carrying this T cell receptor (beta chain) was recorded only once. Its cognate antigen is unknown. Germline CDR1 is LGHDT and CDR2 is YNNKEL (reference sequence). The CDR3 has 19 residues. V shed 2 bases and J 3 bases; nucleotides not matched to a gene: 9. This record comes from a study of Ad26.COV2.S vaccination and SARS-CoV-2 variants. Some clones are missing from TCRdb's copy, which holds only in-frame ones; the method was immunoSEQ multiplex PCR. The sample includes 350,000 to 400,000 clones, 88% of them seen just once. Findings of the study overall: Marked by substantial breadth, spike-specific CD8+ and CD4+ T cell responses were reportedly seen after vaccination.

Treatment reported: 15 to 20 received Ad26.COV2.S at low or high dose, single or two shots; 5 received placebo; per-sample allocation not given. Each sample was drawn 63 days after the first injection (of vaccine or placebo). This person who donated was an adult of 18-55 years in Boston. The chain uses TRBV3-1 (or the pseudogene TRBV3-2) and TRBJ2-3, with 15 bases fitting TRBD2. The sequencing here drew on peripheral blood, taken in a trial of Ad26.COV2.S vaccine versus placebo. This clonotype was sampled from a person between 18 and 65 years old who received the Ad26.COV2.S COVID-19 vaccine or a placebo. As DNA, the CDR3 is TGTGCCAGCAGCCAAAGCCCTAGGGGACTAGCGGGGGGAACAGATACGCAGTATTTT. It codes for CASSQSPRGLAGGTDTQYF.